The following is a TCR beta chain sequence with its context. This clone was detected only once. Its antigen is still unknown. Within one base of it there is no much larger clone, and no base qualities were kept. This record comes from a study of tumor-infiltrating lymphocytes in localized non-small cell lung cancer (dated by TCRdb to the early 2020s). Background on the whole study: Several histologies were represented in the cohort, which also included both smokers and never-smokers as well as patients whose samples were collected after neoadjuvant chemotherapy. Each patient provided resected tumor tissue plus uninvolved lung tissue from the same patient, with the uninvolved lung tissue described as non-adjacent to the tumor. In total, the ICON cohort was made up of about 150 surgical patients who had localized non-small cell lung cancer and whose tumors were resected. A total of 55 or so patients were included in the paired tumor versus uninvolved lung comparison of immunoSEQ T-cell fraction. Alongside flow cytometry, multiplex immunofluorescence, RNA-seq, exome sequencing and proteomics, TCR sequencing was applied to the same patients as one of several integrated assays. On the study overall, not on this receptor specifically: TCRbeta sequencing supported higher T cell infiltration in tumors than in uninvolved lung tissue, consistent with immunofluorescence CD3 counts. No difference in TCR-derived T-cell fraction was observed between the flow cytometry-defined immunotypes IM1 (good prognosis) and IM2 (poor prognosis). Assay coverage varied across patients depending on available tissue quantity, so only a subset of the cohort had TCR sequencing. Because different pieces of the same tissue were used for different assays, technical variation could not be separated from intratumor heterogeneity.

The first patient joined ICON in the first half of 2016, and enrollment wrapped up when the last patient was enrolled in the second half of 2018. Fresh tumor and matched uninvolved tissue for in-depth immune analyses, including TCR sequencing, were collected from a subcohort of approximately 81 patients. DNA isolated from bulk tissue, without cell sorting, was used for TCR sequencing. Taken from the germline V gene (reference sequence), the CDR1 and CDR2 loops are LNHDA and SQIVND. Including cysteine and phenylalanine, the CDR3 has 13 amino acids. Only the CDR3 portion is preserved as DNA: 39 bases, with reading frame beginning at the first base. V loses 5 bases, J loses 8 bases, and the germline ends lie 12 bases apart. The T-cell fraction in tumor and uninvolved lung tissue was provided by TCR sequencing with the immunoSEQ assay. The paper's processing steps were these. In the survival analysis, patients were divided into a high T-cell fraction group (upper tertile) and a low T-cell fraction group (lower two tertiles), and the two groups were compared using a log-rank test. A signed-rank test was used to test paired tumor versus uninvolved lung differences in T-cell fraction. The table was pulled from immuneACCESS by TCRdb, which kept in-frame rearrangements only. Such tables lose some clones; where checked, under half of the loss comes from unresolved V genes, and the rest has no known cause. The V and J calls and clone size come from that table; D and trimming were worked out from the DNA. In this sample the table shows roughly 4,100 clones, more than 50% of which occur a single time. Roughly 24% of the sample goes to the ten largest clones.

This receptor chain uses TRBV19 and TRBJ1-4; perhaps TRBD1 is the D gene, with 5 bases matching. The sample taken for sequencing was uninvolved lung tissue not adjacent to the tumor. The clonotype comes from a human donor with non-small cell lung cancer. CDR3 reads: CASSWSGPEKLFF. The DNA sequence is TGTGCCAGTAGTTGGTCAGGGCCAGAAAAACTGTTTTTT. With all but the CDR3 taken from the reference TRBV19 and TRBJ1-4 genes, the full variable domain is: DGGITQSPKYLFRKEGQNVTLSCEQNLNHDAMYWYRQDPGQGLRLIYYSQIVNDFQKGDIAEGYSVSREKKESFPLTVTSAQKNPTAFYLCASSWSGPEKLFFGSGTQLSVL.